This entry lists 2 T cell receptor beta chains sequenced from one sample in a study of T cells in narcolepsy. The table came from immunoSEQ multiplex PCR; TCRdb's copy has only in-frame clones and leaves some out. The sample has about 710 clones, about 18% seen once; the top ten hold about 10%. For these TCRs, the target antigens are not known. Material: cultured CD4+ T cells from cerebrospinal fluid. The receptor source for this set is a human donor with narcolepsy.

The rearrangement uses TRBV19 and TRBJ1-1; unclear D gene. V gave up 3 bases and J gave up 1 base, with 6 bases separating them. The CDR3 loop spans 13 amino acids. Germline V gene data show CDR1 as LNHDA and CDR2 as SQIVND (reference sequence). CDR3 DNA sequence: TGTGCCAGTAGTATGCCCAGGAACACTGAAGCTTTCTTT. It specifies CASSMPRNTEAFF.

This clone turned up a few times. This chain joins TRBV5-1 and TRBJ2-3; D gene unclear. The germline V gene encodes CDR1 SGHRS and CDR2 YFSETQ. The V and J ends lost 1 base and 2 bases respectively, with 8 bases between them. The CDR3 loop spans 14 amino acids. The CDR3, as DNA: TGCGCCAGCAGCTTGTCCAGTCCCACAGATACGCAGTATTTT. Residues: CASSLSSPTDTQYF.